This is a list of T cell receptor beta chains from one sample in a study of T cell responses to AZD1222 COVID-19 vaccine. Profiling relied on immunoSEQ multiplex PCR, and the TCRdb table lists in-frame clones only, not all of them. The data contain roughly 100,000 clones, 87% of them singletons. This specimen was peripheral blood, taken 28 days after the second AZD1222 dose. The source of these receptors is an adult who received the AZD1222 COVID-19 vaccine. CDR3s include the opening cysteine and the closing phenylalanine or tryptophan. Fields, in order: V gene, CDR3 protein.

v_gene: TRBV19
CDR3aa: CASSKAGEPYNEQFF

v_gene: TRBV6-2/TRBV6-3
CDR3aa: CASSLGGFYQPQHF

v_gene: TRBV5-1
CDR3aa: CASSFSPLPVGAGTGELFF

v_gene: TRBV7-9
CDR3aa: CASSLAQGATYLANYGYTF

v_gene: TRBV4-1
CDR3aa: CASSQDRDQRQEQYF

v_gene: TRBV30
CDR3aa: CAWRRDTANYGYTF

v_gene: TRBV7-8
CDR3aa: CASSHDSGRANEQFF

v_gene: TRBV6-2/TRBV6-3
CDR3aa: CASSYSTDAGTEVFNQPQHF

v_gene: TRBV18
CDR3aa: CASSRTRDRGGETQYF

v_gene: TRBV3-1/TRBV3-2
CDR3aa: CASSQVGGSLAKNIQYF

v_gene: TRBV27
CDR3aa: CASSLFFKPGGGYGYTF